This T cell receptor beta chain was recorded in a study of blood T cell repertoires in COVID-19. The wider study: The cDNA or gDNA used as material had been derived from T cells, B-cell-depleted T cells, or PBMCs.

In the study's own analysis: Amplified reference gene primers provided the basis for estimating nucleated cell counts. This table comes from immunoSEQ multiplex PCR, and its TCRdb copy is limited to in-frame clones, with some not included. V and J calls and clone size come straight from that table; D and trimming were deduced from the DNA. The sample contains just over 250,000 clones, around 84% of which appear only once. Enrollees, about 18 to 89 years old, lived in about two dozen US areas. Membership in each cohort depended on participant-reported clinical history. V gave up 5 bases and J gave up 4 bases, with 8 bases separating them. The CDR3 has 13 amino acids. CDR1 is KGHSH and CDR2 is LQKENI in the germline V gene.

This TCR was sampled from a young man with acute COVID-19. V gene TRBV18 combines with J gene TRBJ1-4; perhaps TRBD1 as D (5 bases). Sequenced: PBMCs or T cells enriched from blood (not recorded which). The CDR3 loop is CASSGGINEKLFF. The CDR3 region has the DNA TGTGCCAGCTCAGGGGGGATTAATGAAAAACTGTTTTTT.